Presented here are 20 T cell receptor beta chains from one specimen sequenced in a study of T cell clonotyping in hematopoietic cell transplantation (dated by TCRdb to the early 2020s). This specimen's time point label, interpreted: recipient sample about 28 days before transplant, after cytoreduction. Library preparation used the immunoSEQ multiplex PCR assay. Entries here come from immuneACCESS through TCRdb and include only in-frame sequences with V and J called. Some clones fail to appear in such tables; in the studies checked, an unresolved V gene covers under half of the shortfall, and the cause of the remainder is unknown. The sample has 25,000 to 30,000 clones on record, about 92% of them singletons. The ten largest account for approximately 2.1% of the sample. The sample here was peripheral blood mononuclear cells, taken before stem cell transplant. These receptors were taken from a man aged 45-65 years with acute myeloid leukemia. Some clones in this sample may be carry-over from other donors' samples.

This sequence joins TRBV7-3 and TRBJ2-2; the D gene is possibly TRBD1 (6 bases). The CDR3 length is 13 residues. V was pared by 5 bases and J by 6 bases, with 10 bases between. Germline CDR1 is SGHTA and CDR2 is FQGTGA. The CDR3 coding sequence is TGTGCCAGCAGCAAGGACAGCCCCGGGGAGCTGTTTTTT. Its translation is CASSKDSPGELFF.

The rearrangement joins TRBV7-2 to TRBJ1-2; D ambiguous. This CDR3 has 15 residues. Germline CDR1 is SGHTA and CDR2 is FQGNSA. The V gene lost 1 base and the J gene lost 7 bases, with 16 bases spanning the gap. As DNA, the CDR3 is TGTGCCAGCAGCTTAGTGGTCCGGGAGAGAAGTGGCTACACCTTC. As protein: CASSLVVRERSGYTF.

The chain carries TRBV7-8 and TRBJ2-7; D not certain. V was clipped by 5 bases and J by 0 bases, with 8 bases between them. CDR1 is SGHVS, CDR2 FQNEAQ, per germline. CDR3 length equals 13 residues. The chain's CDR3 is CASSVRNSYEQYF. Here the CDR3 DNA reads TGTGCCAGCAGCGTACGTAACTCCTACGAGCAGTACTTC.

The chain's CDR3 is CASSRRQGAITDTQYF. Here the CDR3 DNA reads TGTGCCAGCAGCAGGAGACAGGGGGCCATCACAGATACGCAGTATTTT. This chain uses TRBV5-4 with TRBJ2-3, with TRBD1 matching over 10 bases. Germline assignment: CDR1 SGHNT and CDR2 YYREEE (reference sequence). V shed 4 bases and J 2 bases; nucleotides not matched to a gene: 7. This CDR3 comprises 16 residues.

The chain employs TRBV13 and TRBJ1-2; TRBD1 matches at 7 bases. Per the germline V gene, CDR1 is PRHDT and CDR2 is FYEKMQ (reference sequence). The V segment lost 6 bases and the J segment 10 bases; nucleotides outside the gene matches: 8. The CDR3 sequence is 12 residues long. The CDR3 sequence: CASSTYRGDYTF. The DNA for the CDR3 is TGTGCCAGCAGTACTTACAGGGGAGACTACACCTTC. The full variable domain, its missing parts supplied by reference TRBV13 and TRBJ1-2, is AAGVIQSPRHLIKEKRETATLKCYPIPRHDTVYWYQQGPGQDPQFLISFYEKMQSDKGSIPDRFSAQQFSDYHSELNMSSLELGDSALYFCASSTYRGDYTFGSGTRLTVV.

V usage is TRBV19 and J usage is TRBJ2-1; either TRBD1 or TRBD2 may fit D (5 bases each). CDR1 and CDR2 (germline): LNHDA, SQIVND (reference sequence). Trimming stripped 5 bases from V and 7 bases from J, with 15 bases between. The length of the CDR3 is 14 residues. CDR3 in amino acids: CASSDLGGGNEQFF. Here the CDR3 DNA reads TGTGCCAGTAGTGATTTGGGTGGGGGTAATGAGCAGTTCTTC.

This chain uses TRBV30 with TRBJ1-5; perhaps TRBD1 as D (5 bases). This CDR3 comprises 13 residues. V lost 3 bases and J lost 3, with 9 bases in between. Germline CDR1 reads GTSNPN; CDR2 reads SVGIG (reference sequence). The CDR3 loop reads CAWRQDNNQPQHF. In DNA form, the CDR3 reads TGTGCCTGGAGACAGGATAACAATCAGCCCCAGCATTTT.

The gene calls are TRBV11-2 and TRBJ1-5; tentative D call: TRBD1 (5 bases). Germline values: CDR1 SGHAT, CDR2 FQNNGV. The germline V and J ends were trimmed by 5 bases and 0 bases, with 14 bases remaining between them. The CDR3 is 16 amino acids. Here the CDR3 reads CASSRKGSYSNQPQHF. The CDR3 nucleotides read TGTGCCAGCAGCCGTAAGGGGAGCTATAGCAATCAGCCCCAGCATTTT.

V usage is TRBV5-1 and J usage is TRBJ2-6, with D possibly matching TRBD2 (7 bases). The CDR3 runs 16 residues. Germline values: CDR1 SGHRS, CDR2 YFSETQ. V was shortened by 0 bases and J by 2 bases, with 9 bases between the two germline ends. CDR3 sequence: CASSLEGGPGANVLTF. In DNA form, the CDR3 reads TGCGCCAGCAGCTTGGAGGGGGGGCCTGGGGCCAACGTCCTGACTTTC.

The chain uses TRBV27 and TRBJ1-6; D might be TRBD1 (5 bases). This CDR3 has 15 residues. Germline-derived CDR1 and CDR2 are MNHEY and SMNVEV (reference sequence). The ends were cut back, 4 bases at V and 0 bases at J, with 7 bases in the middle. The CDR3: CASSWGSSYNSPLHF. CDR3 DNA: TGTGCCAGCAGTTGGGGGAGCTCCTATAATTCACCCCTCCACTTT.

The chain couples TRBV6-5 to TRBJ1-1; TRBD1 matches at 7 bases. V trimming: 6 bases; J trimming: 0 bases; junction bases outside the gene matches: 7. CDR3 length: 15 amino acids. Germline V lookup: CDR1 MNHEY, CDR2 SVGAGI. The CDR3, as DNA: TGTGCCAGCAGCCCCTCAGGGGGAATGAACACTGAAGCTTTCTTT. Protein: CASSPSGGMNTEAFF.

This rearrangement joins TRBV30 to TRBJ2-1; no clear D gene. This CDR3 contains 13 residues. Trimming stripped 7 bases from V and 4 bases from J, with 14 bases between. CDR1 is GTSNPN, CDR2 SVGIG, per germline (reference sequence). CDR3: CAYKDRAYNEQFF. The CDR3 DNA follows: TGTGCCTACAAGGACCGTGCATACAATGAGCAGTTCTTC.

V and J are TRBV28 and TRBJ2-5; 9 bases match TRBD1. The ends lost 8 bases at V and 1 base at J; junction bases unmatched: 5. The CDR3 has 14 amino acids. Germline V gene sequence: CDR1 MDHEN, CDR2 SYDVKM. The CDR3 loop reads CASRQGGSQETQYF. The CDR3 DNA is TGTGCCAGCCGACAGGGGGGGTCCCAAGAGACCCAGTACTTC.

The gene calls are TRBV10-1 and TRBJ2-1; D might be TRBD1 (6 bases). Germline CDR1 reads WNHNN; CDR2 reads SYGVQD (reference sequence). With 6 bases removed from V and 2 bases from J, the gap between germline ends came to 17 bases. The CDR3 is 16 amino acids. CDR3 coding DNA: TGCGCCAGCAGGATAAAACAGGGAAAGGCCTACAATGAGCAGTTCTTC. Its protein product is CASRIKQGKAYNEQFF.

The chain carries TRBV4-1 and TRBJ1-2, with 9 bases aligning to TRBD1. The CDR3 has 16 amino acids. The germline V gene has CDR1 MGHRA and CDR2 YSYEKL. With 0 bases clipped from V and 3 bases from J, the junction kept 5 bases outside the gene matches. For the CDR3, the DNA is TGCGCCAGCAGCCAAGATGGGACAGGGATTCACTATGGCTACACCTTC. Amino acids: CASSQDGTGIHYGYTF.

The V gene is TRBV7-9, the J gene TRBJ1-2; the D gene is possibly TRBD1 (6 bases). The CDR3 spans 13 residues. The V end lost 1 base, the J end lost 10 bases, and 13 bases lay between the germline ends. Germline CDR1 reads SEHNR; CDR2 reads FQNEAQ (reference sequence). The CDR3 region has the DNA TGTGCCAGCAGCTTAGATGGACAGAGGGCCTACACCTTC. It encodes CASSLDGQRAYTF.

This sequence joins TRBV27 and TRBJ2-5; D perhaps matches TRBD1 (6 bases). The germline CDR1 and CDR2 sequences are MNHEY and SMNVEV (reference sequence). This CDR3 is built from 13 residues. V gave up 8 bases and J gave up 4 bases, with 14 bases separating them. The chain's CDR3 is CASRKQGRETQYF. As DNA, the CDR3 is TGTGCCAGCCGGAAACAGGGAAGAGAGACCCAGTACTTC.

The rearrangement uses TRBV4-3 and TRBJ1-2, with no clear D. CDR1 and CDR2 (germline): LGHNA, YSLEER. The CDR3 sequence is 14 residues long. Trimming removed 4 bases at V and 0 bases at J, with 9 bases between. The CDR3, as DNA: TGCGCCAGCAGCCGACGGGGAGCTAACTATGGCTACACCTTC. As protein: CASSRRGANYGYTF.

This chain uses TRBV6-5 with TRBJ1-2; tentatively, D is TRBD1 (6 bases). The V gene's germline CDR1 is MNHEY and CDR2 SVGAGI. CDR3 length equals 13 residues. V was pared by 6 bases and J by 5 bases, with 13 bases between. CDR3 loop: CASSPTGTYGYTF. The DNA of the CDR3 is TGTGCCAGCAGCCCTACAGGGACGTATGGCTACACCTTC.

This sequence joins TRBV9 and TRBJ1-1; a possible D gene is TRBD1 (5 bases). Germline values: CDR1 SGDLS, CDR2 YYNGEE. The CDR3 covers 14 residues. Trimming took off 0 bases at V and 5 bases at J, with 11 bases between the two ends. The CDR3 coding sequence is TGTGCCAGCAGCGTAGGCCCGGGGGGTACTGAAGCTTTCTTT. It yields the protein CASSVGPGGTEAFF.